The 21 T cell receptor beta chains below come from one sample, sequenced in a study of beta chain features in type 1 diabetes. Of the isolated RNA, all was reverse transcribed, and so the sequenced material was expressed TCRB transcripts. Method: immunoSEQ multiplex PCR; TCRdb's copy keeps in-frame clones and lacks some. The sample consists of under 950,000 clones, roughly 17% of them appearing once. The specimen was naive CD4+ T cells from blood. The source is a woman under 30 in good health.

The V and J genes are TRBV18 and TRBJ2-1; no clear D gene. CDR3 length equals 15 residues. Germline values: CDR1 KGHSH, CDR2 LQKENI. Trimming pared 2 bases from V and 9 bases from J, leaving 17 bases between. The CDR3 coding sequence is TGTGCCAGCTCACCAGTGGACCCGATCCTGGGTGAGCAGTTCTTC. Its protein product is CASSPVDPILGEQFF.

The J gene is TRBJ2-6, the V gene TRBV7-3, with no clear D. This CDR3 has 17 amino acids. V lost 3 bases and J lost 2, with 14 bases in between. Germline lookup yields CDR1 SGHTA and CDR2 FQGTGA. CDR3 sequence reads: CASSFYADQTGANVLTF. Here the CDR3 DNA reads TGTGCCAGCAGCTTCTACGCTGACCAGACTGGGGCCAACGTCCTGACTTTC. The full variable domain, its missing parts supplied by reference TRBV7-3 and TRBJ2-6, is GAGVSQTPSNKVTEKGKYVELRCDPISGHTALYWYRQSLGQGPEFLIYFQGTGAADDSGLPNDRFFAVRPEGSVSTLKIQRTERGDSAVYLCASSFYADQTGANVLTFGAGSRLTVL.

Here the CDR3 reads CASSLINRDTAYGYTF. In nucleotides, the CDR3 is TGTGCCAGCAGCTTAATCAACCGGGACACCGCCTATGGCTACACCTTC. The chain combines TRBV7-8 with TRBJ1-2; the D gene is possibly TRBD1 (6 bases). The CDR3 loop spans 16 amino acids. The germline V and J ends were trimmed by 2 bases and 4 bases, with 17 bases remaining between them. The germline V gene has CDR1 SGHVS and CDR2 FQNEAQ.

This clone was seen a few times. The chain combines TRBV5-1 with TRBJ2-3, with 13 nucleotides matching TRBD2. The CDR3 loop spans 17 amino acids. Trimming removed 2 bases from V and 3 bases from J; junction bases left unmatched: 6. The germline V gene encodes CDR1 SGHRS and CDR2 YFSETQ. The DNA of the CDR3 is TGCGCCAGCAGCTTCTGGACTAGCGGGAGAAGGACAGATACGCAGTATTTT. As protein: CASSFWTSGRRTDTQYF.

The J gene is TRBJ2-2, the V gene TRBV11-3; 7 bases align to TRBD1. Germline V lookup: CDR1 SGHNT, CDR2 YENEEA. Losses at the gene ends were 5 bases for V and 6 bases for J; bases not matched to a gene: 9. The CDR3 extends over 15 amino acids. For the CDR3, the DNA is TGTGCCAGCAGCCCCCTTAGGGGGCGGGCCGGGGAGCTGTTTTTT. Its translation is CASSPLRGRAGELFF.

The gene calls are TRBV2 and TRBJ1-3; D might be TRBD1 (5 bases). Per germline, CDR1 SNHLY and CDR2 FYNNEI. The V end was cut by 2 bases, the J end by 0 bases, with 8 bases between. The CDR3 runs to 15 residues. The CDR3 reads CASSEQGTSGNTIYF. The CDR3 region has the DNA TGTGCCAGCAGTGAACAGGGTACCTCTGGAAACACCATATATTTT.

The rearrangement links TRBV7-3 to TRBJ1-2; 7 bases fit TRBD1. V shed 4 bases, J shed 2 bases, and the junction held 7 bases outside the gene matches. The CDR3 runs to 15 residues. Germline loops: CDR1 SGHTA, CDR2 FQGTGA. CDR3 coding DNA: TGTGCCAGCAGCTCTAACCCGACAGGGAACTATGGCTACACCTTC. This codes for CASSSNPTGNYGYTF.

The J gene is TRBJ2-2, the V gene TRBV5-4; 7 nucleotides align to TRBD2. This CDR3 is 15 amino acids long. The junction had 1 base not matched to a gene; V was cut back by 2 bases and J by 0 bases. Germline values: CDR1 SGHNT, CDR2 YYREEE (reference sequence). The CDR3 protein is CASSLLATNTGELFF. The CDR3 DNA reads TGTGCCAGCAGCTTACTAGCGACGAACACCGGGGAGCTGTTTTTT.

This clone has a handful of counts. This sample includes further DNA sequences coding for the same CDR3. The CDR3 DNA follows: TGTGCCAGCAGCGTGGACTACACCGGGGAGCTGTTTTTT. Translated: CASSVDYTGELFF. The V call is TRBV9, the J call TRBJ2-2; D is perhaps TRBD2 (5 bases). CDR1 and CDR2 from the germline V gene are SGDLS and YYNGEE. This CDR3 comprises 13 residues. The V and J ends lost 2 bases and 3 bases respectively, with 5 bases between them.

This clone was seen more than once but under ten times. The V call is TRBV5-1, the J call TRBJ2-5; D is perhaps TRBD1 or TRBD2 (5 bases each). The CDR3 length is 13 residues. The V end was cut by 4 bases, the J end by 3 bases, with 10 bases between. Looked up from germline, CDR1 is SGHRS and CDR2 is YFSETQ. The CDR3 DNA sequence: TGCGCCAGCAGCCAGGGACCAAAAGAGACCCAGTACTTC. Amino acid sequence: CASSQGPKETQYF.

The chain carries TRBV5-4 and TRBJ2-1, with 14 bases aligning to TRBD2. The V gene end was trimmed by 4 bases and the J gene end by 7 bases; junction bases not matched to a gene: 1. The CDR3 has 14 residues. CDR1 is SGHNT and CDR2 is YYREEE in the germline V gene (reference sequence). CDR3 region: CASSRTSGRNEQFF. CDR3 sequence (DNA): TGTGCCAGCAGCCGGACTAGCGGGAGGAATGAGCAGTTCTTC.

This chain uses TRBV19 with TRBJ1-2; D is unresolved. Germline V CDR1 and CDR2: LNHDA, SQIVND (reference sequence). This CDR3 is built from 14 residues. CDR3 amino acids: CASRQSAMLYGYTF. CDR3 coding DNA: TGTGCTAGCAGGCAAAGCGCGATGCTCTATGGCTACACCTTC.

This clone was counted only a few times. Within the sample, other DNA sequences also encode this same CDR3. The rearrangement links TRBV5-4 to TRBJ2-1, with D unresolved. V was pared by 0 bases and J by 7 bases, with 5 bases between. CDR3 length: 12 amino acids. Germline CDR1 reads SGHNT; CDR2 reads YYREEE (reference sequence). The CDR3 protein is CASSLARNEQFF. CDR3 in DNA: TGTGCCAGCAGCTTGGCCCGTAATGAGCAGTTCTTC.

The CDR3 bases are TGTGCCAGCAACTTAGACAGGAACACCTACGAGCAGTACTTC. This sequence encodes CASNLDRNTYEQYF. This chain uses TRBV2 with TRBJ2-7; TRBD1 is a possible D gene (6 bases). The CDR3 consists of 14 residues. Between the trimmed V and J ends, which lost 7 bases and 2 bases, there was a span of 15 bases. The V gene's germline CDR1 is SNHLY and CDR2 FYNNEI.

This clone was seen a handful of times. The chain combines TRBV6-5 with TRBJ2-7; D is unresolved. Germline loops: CDR1 MNHEY, CDR2 SVGAGI. The V and J ends lost 5 bases and 6 bases respectively, with 17 bases between them. The CDR3 loop spans 14 amino acids. CDR3 sequence: CASSPNTGRAEQYF. CDR3 bases: TGTGCCAGCAGTCCAAACACGGGTCGCGCCGAGCAGTACTTC.

This clone was counted only a few times. The V call is TRBV20-1, the J call TRBJ2-1; D unclear. Germline lookup yields CDR1 DFQATT and CDR2 SNEGSKA (reference sequence). There are 11 residues in the CDR3. V lost 5 bases to trimming and J lost 6 bases, with 8 bases between them. The CDR3 protein is CSAPLINEQFF. CDR3 nucleotide sequence: TGCAGTGCTCCCTTGATCAATGAGCAGTTCTTC.

The rearrangement joins TRBV29-1 to TRBJ2-3; possibly TRBD2 for D (5 bases). Trimming cost V 4 bases and J 5 bases, with 13 bases left between them. The CDR3 spans 13 residues. The germline V gene has CDR1 SQVTM and CDR2 ANQGSEA. CDR3 loop: CSVAGVERDTQYF. The CDR3 coding sequence is TGCAGCGTTGCCGGGGTGGAACGAGATACGCAGTATTTT.

This clone occurred a few times. This sequence joins TRBV7-6 and TRBJ1-1; D remains ambiguous. The CDR3 has 16 amino acids. Germline CDR1 is SGHVS and CDR2 is FNYEAQ. The V end lost 4 bases, the J end lost 4 bases, and 19 bases lay between the germline ends. CDR3 in amino acids: CASSSGQLTYSTEAFF. CDR3 DNA: TGTGCCAGCAGCTCTGGGCAGCTTACCTATTCCACTGAAGCTTTCTTT.

The table lists this clone with a few counts. This sequence joins TRBV7-9 and TRBJ2-3; D gene unclear. CDR1 and CDR2 from the germline V gene are SEHNR and FQNEAQ (reference sequence). Trimming left V 1 base short and J 6 bases short, with 11 bases between. The CDR3 runs 14 residues. The CDR3 nucleotides read TGTGCCAGCAGCTTAGTTCCTGCAACTGATACGCAGTATTTT. Translated, it gives CASSLVPATDTQYF.

This chain links TRBV28 with TRBJ1-2; 8 positions agree with TRBD1. Trimming cost V 5 bases and J 5 bases; bases outside gene matches: 4. This CDR3 contains 13 residues. Germline V gives CDR1 MDHEN, CDR2 SYDVKM. In DNA, the CDR3 is TGTGCCAGCAGTATCGGACAGGGATATGGCTACACCTTC. Its protein product is CASSIGQGYGYTF.

This clone was observed a few times. The chain uses TRBV7-6 and TRBJ2-2; D is undetermined. V lost 5 bases and J 6 bases, leaving 10 bases between the germline ends. Germline lookup yields CDR1 SGHVS and CDR2 FNYEAQ. The CDR3 totals 13 residues. CDR3 amino acids: CASSPAAAGELFF. Here the CDR3 DNA reads TGTGCCAGCAGCCCCGCCGCTGCCGGGGAGCTGTTTTTT.